The 25 T cell receptor beta chains below were found in one sample sequenced in a study of blood T cell repertoires in COVID-19. The table came from immunoSEQ multiplex PCR; TCRdb's copy has only in-frame clones and leaves some out. The sample holds 200,000 to 250,000 clones, about nine tenths seen once. The sample comprised PBMCs or T cells enriched from blood (not recorded which). These receptors were taken from a woman aged 40 to 50 with acute COVID-19.

J is TRBJ1-2 and V is TRBV10-2; D is perhaps TRBD1 (5 bases). The CDR3 has 17 amino acids. Germline-derived CDR1 and CDR2 are WSHSY and SAAADI. V was clipped by 3 bases and J by 0 bases, with 17 bases between them. The CDR3 protein is CASSDLGAGKANYGYTF. The CDR3 coding sequence is TGCGCCAGCAGTGACCTCGGGGCGGGGAAAGCTAACTATGGCTACACCTTC.

The chain couples TRBV20-1 to TRBJ1-1; no clear D gene. The CDR3 is 15 residues long. CDR1 and CDR2 from the germline V gene are DFQATT and SNEGSKA (reference sequence). V shed 3 bases and J shed 1 base, with 15 bases lying between them. CDR3 protein: CSASGAGRRNTEAFF. The CDR3 DNA reads TGCAGTGCTAGTGGAGCGGGGAGGAGGAACACTGAAGCTTTCTTT.

The chain has TRBV6-5 and TRBJ2-7, with TRBD1 identical over 9 bases. CDR3 size: 14 residues. In germline, CDR1 is MNHEY, CDR2 SVGAGI. After removal of 6 bases from V and 6 bases from J, the junction contained 9 bases not matched to a gene. CDR3: CASRKDRGTFEQYF. DNA for the CDR3: TGTGCCAGCAGAAAGGACAGGGGAACGTTCGAGCAGTACTTC.

This sequence joins TRBV9 and TRBJ1-2; D unresolved. The CDR3 spans 15 residues. The germline V gene encodes CDR1 SGDLS and CDR2 YYNGEE. Between the trimmed V and J ends, which lost 0 bases and 0 bases, there was a span of 9 bases. CDR3 sequence (DNA): TGTGCCAGCAGCGTAGGTGGAGCCGCTAACTATGGCTACACCTTC. Residues: CASSVGGAANYGYTF. The full variable domain, with the rest looked up from reference TRBV9 and TRBJ1-2, is DSGVTQTPKHLITATGQRVTLRCSPRSGDLSVYWYQQSLDQGLQFLIQYYNGEERAKGNILERFSAQQFPDLHSELNLSSLELGDSALYFCASSVGGAANYGYTFGSGTRLTVV.

V gene TRBV7-9 combines with J gene TRBJ1-2; D ambiguous. The CDR3 runs 14 residues. The germline CDR1 and CDR2 sequences are SEHNR and FQNEAQ (reference sequence). V lost 1 base and J lost 1, with 7 bases in between. CDR3 sequence (DNA): TGTGCCAGCAGCTTAGTGGCAGTTAACTATGGCTACACCTTC. Protein sequence: CASSLVAVNYGYTF.

The rearrangement joins TRBV2 to TRBJ1-1; 7 bases are shared with TRBD1. CDR3 length: 14 amino acids. V gave up 6 bases and J gave up 10 bases; unmatched junction bases: 14. Per the germline V gene, CDR1 is SNHLY and CDR2 is FYNNEI. The CDR3 is CASRWARDRETAFF. The DNA of the CDR3 is TGTGCCAGCAGGTGGGCCCGGGACAGAGAAACAGCTTTCTTT. Supplemented by reference TRBV2 and TRBJ1-1, the full variable domain reads EPEVTQTPSHQVTQMGQEVILRCVPISNHLYFYWYRQILGQKVEFLVSFYNNEISEKSEIFDDQFSVERPDGSNFTLKIRSTKLEDSAMYFCASRWARDRETAFFGQGTRLTVV.

The CDR3 is CASSSRPDRGPTDTQYF. The CDR3 DNA reads TGCGCCAGCAGCTCCCGTCCCGACAGGGGCCCCACAGATACGCAGTATTTT. V is TRBV5-1 and J is TRBJ2-3; 8 bases are shared with TRBD1. The CDR3 is made up of 17 amino acids. With 3 bases clipped from V and 2 bases from J, the junction kept 11 bases outside the gene matches. Germline CDR1 SGHRS, CDR2 YFSETQ.

The genes are TRBV5-1 and TRBJ2-1; 9 nucleotides line up with TRBD1. The V gene end was trimmed by 6 bases and the J gene end by 9 bases; junction bases not matched to a gene: 10. The germline gives CDR1 SGHRS, CDR2 YFSETQ. CDR3 length: 14 amino acids. Written as DNA, the CDR3 is TGCGCCAGCACGGGGGGACAGGGCACAATTGAGCAGTTCTTC. Its protein product is CASTGGQGTIEQFF.

The V and J genes are TRBV27 and TRBJ1-5; TRBD1 aligns across 7 bases. The V gene end was trimmed by 1 base and the J gene end by 3 bases; junction bases not matched to a gene: 3. The V gene's germline CDR1 is MNHEY and CDR2 SMNVEV (reference sequence). CDR3 length equals 15 residues. The CDR3 bases are TGTGCCAGCAGTTTATTAGGACAGGACAATCAGCCCCAGCATTTT. Protein: CASSLLGQDNQPQHF.

V gene TRBV6-4 combines with J gene TRBJ2-4; TRBD2 agrees at 8 bases. The CDR3 loop spans 14 amino acids. Trimming at V came to 3 bases and at J to 8 bases, leaving 6 bases not matched to a gene. In germline, CDR1 is MRHNA, CDR2 SNTAGT. This chain's CDR3 is CASSEDGGADIQYF. CDR3 DNA: TGTGCCAGCAGTGAGGACGGGGGGGCCGACATTCAGTACTTC.

The V gene is TRBV27, the J gene TRBJ2-7; D possibly corresponds to TRBD2 (6 bases). V was shortened by 2 bases and J by 3 bases, with 14 bases between the two germline ends. This CDR3 is built from 15 residues. The V gene's germline CDR1 is MNHEY and CDR2 SMNVEV (reference sequence). CDR3 loop: CASSLGGVDVYEQYF. Here the CDR3 DNA reads TGTGCCAGCAGTTTAGGCGGGGTGGACGTCTACGAGCAGTACTTC.

The chain combines TRBV9 with TRBJ1-5, with 7 bases identical to TRBD1. The CDR3 consists of 15 residues. V was pared by 4 bases and J by 3 bases, with 7 bases of the junction left unmatched. The germline V gene has CDR1 SGDLS and CDR2 YYNGEE. CDR3 loop: CASSPQGQINQPQHF. In nucleotides, the CDR3 is TGTGCCAGCAGCCCACAGGGACAGATCAATCAGCCCCAGCATTTT. Full variable domain (rest looked up from reference TRBV9 and TRBJ1-5): DSGVTQTPKHLITATGQRVTLRCSPRSGDLSVYWYQQSLDQGLQFLIQYYNGEERAKGNILERFSAQQFPDLHSELNLSSLELGDSALYFCASSPQGQINQPQHFGDGTRLSIL.

The chain is built from TRBV5-1 and TRBJ2-1; 10 nucleotides agree with TRBD1. The germline V gene encodes CDR1 SGHRS and CDR2 YFSETQ. The CDR3 runs 16 residues. J gave up 5 bases and V 4 bases, and 9 bases lay outside the gene matches. CDR3 nucleotides: TGCGCCAGCAGCCCAGCCGGGACAGGGGTGCACAATGAGCAGTTCTTC. Translation gives CASSPAGTGVHNEQFF.

V and J are TRBV2 and TRBJ1-4, with TRBD1 matching 8 bases. The V gene's germline CDR1 is SNHLY and CDR2 FYNNEI. The CDR3 runs 15 residues. V gave up 6 bases and J gave up 0 bases; unmatched junction bases: 3. DNA for the CDR3: TGTGCCAGCAGGGACAGGGAGCCAACTAATGAAAAACTGTTTTTT. Translating it yields CASRDREPTNEKLFF. Together with reference TRBV2 and TRBJ1-4, the CDR3 gives the full variable domain: EPEVTQTPSHQVTQMGQEVILRCVPISNHLYFYWYRQILGQKVEFLVSFYNNEISEKSEIFDDQFSVERPDGSNFTLKIRSTKLEDSAMYFCASRDREPTNEKLFFGSGTQLSVL.

The chain has TRBV6-5 and TRBJ2-5; 9 bases map to TRBD1. The CDR3 has 13 residues. The V gene end was trimmed by 6 bases and the J gene end by 3 bases; junction bases not matched to a gene: 2. Germline CDR1 reads MNHEY; CDR2 reads SVGAGI. This chain's CDR3 is CASSTGGKETQYF. CDR3 DNA: TGTGCCAGCAGCACAGGGGGCAAAGAGACCCAGTACTTC.

The rearrangement links TRBV3-1 (or the pseudogene TRBV3-2) to TRBJ2-5; D is uncertain. The V and J ends lost 3 bases and 1 base respectively, with 21 bases between them. The germline V gene has CDR1 LGHDT and CDR2 YNNKEL (reference sequence). The CDR3 totals 18 residues. The CDR3 reads CASSQQPLSGPRQETQYF. The CDR3 DNA reads as TGTGCCAGCAGCCAGCAGCCCCTATCGGGTCCACGCCAAGAGACCCAGTACTTC.

This rearrangement joins TRBV13 to TRBJ2-1; 13 bases match TRBD2. The V segment lost 6 bases and the J segment 4 bases; nucleotides outside the gene matches: 3. CDR3 length: 15 amino acids. Looked up from germline, CDR1 is PRHDT and CDR2 is FYEKMQ (reference sequence). The CDR3 reads CASRKLAGGYNEQFF. The CDR3 region has the DNA TGTGCCAGCAGAAAACTAGCGGGGGGGTACAATGAGCAGTTCTTC.

The chain links TRBV6-5 to TRBJ1-2; 8 bases align to TRBD1. Trimming cost V 6 bases and J 7 bases; bases outside gene matches: 7. From germline, CDR1 is MNHEY and CDR2 SVGAGI. The CDR3 covers 13 residues. This CDR3 reads CASSPWTGLGYTF. As DNA, the CDR3 is TGTGCCAGCAGCCCCTGGACAGGGCTTGGCTACACCTTC.

The rearrangement uses TRBV6-5 and TRBJ2-5, with D unresolved. The germline V gene encodes CDR1 MNHEY and CDR2 SVGAGI. The V and J ends lost 8 bases and 5 bases respectively, with 6 bases between them. There are 10 residues in the CDR3. CDR3: CASGRETQYF. For the CDR3, the DNA is TGTGCCAGCGGTCGGGAGACCCAGTACTTC.

This chain joins TRBV6-5 and TRBJ2-2; D is unclear. This CDR3 spans 13 amino acids. V lost 3 bases to trimming and J lost 8 bases, with 10 bases between them. CDR1 and CDR2 (germline): MNHEY, SVGAGI. Written as DNA, the CDR3 is TGTGCCAGCAGTTATAAGAGGTCGGGGGAGCTGTTTTTT. This gives the protein CASSYKRSGELFF.

The V gene is TRBV7-9, the J gene TRBJ1-2; 11 positions match TRBD1. Germline V CDR1 and CDR2: SEHNR, FQNEAQ (reference sequence). V lost 4 bases and J lost 6; bases outside the gene matches: 4. This CDR3 has 14 residues. The CDR3 DNA follows: TGTGCCAGCAGCTCCGGACAGGGGGCGCATGGCTACACCTTC. Amino acids: CASSSGQGAHGYTF.

Concerning this clone: A read error may account for a junction end that differs from germline. The gene calls are TRBV12-3 or TRBV12-4 and TRBJ1-1, with D perhaps matching TRBD1 (5 bases). The CDR3 is 13 residues long. The CDR3 DNA reads as TGTGCCAGCAGTCGACGAATAGGGACTGACGCTTTCTTT. Translation gives CASSRRIGTDAFF.

This rearrangement joins TRBV4-3 to TRBJ1-1; D uncertain. Germline CDR1 reads LGHNA; CDR2 reads YSLEER. The CDR3 is 13 amino acids. The V gene lost 0 bases and the J gene lost 3 bases, with 5 bases spanning the gap. The CDR3 spells CASSQESDTEAFF. CDR3 coding DNA: TGCGCCAGCAGCCAAGAGAGTGACACTGAAGCTTTCTTT.

On this clone: Other DNA sequences in this sample translate to the same CDR3. The gene calls are TRBV7-9 and TRBJ1-2, with D possibly TRBD1 on 5 matching bases. This CDR3 spans 13 amino acids. V was cut by 4 bases and J by 2 bases, with 8 bases left in between. Germline CDR1 reads SEHNR; CDR2 reads FQNEAQ (reference sequence). CDR3 nucleotide sequence: TGTGCCAGCAGCTCCGCAGGGAACTATGGCTACACCTTC. Encoded protein: CASSSAGNYGYTF.

CDR3 loop: CASSADRGNMNTEAFF. CDR3 DNA: TGTGCCAGCAGTGCCGACAGGGGAAACATGAACACTGAAGCTTTCTTT. The gene calls are TRBV27 and TRBJ1-1; 8 nucleotides line up with TRBD1. Losses at the gene ends were 5 bases for V and 0 bases for J; bases not matched to a gene: 8. In germline, CDR1 is MNHEY, CDR2 SMNVEV (reference sequence). The CDR3 has 16 amino acids.